This TCR beta chain comes out of a study of T-cell reconstitution after alpha-beta-depleted transplantation in children. Molecular barcoding with unique molecular identifiers was used for the TCRbeta library. TCRdb reprocessed the PCR reads with MiXCR, giving one entry per CDR3 protein. The sample consists of some 550,000 distinct CDR3 sequences, roughly 18% of them appearing once. Trimming removed 8 bases from V and 3 bases from J; junction bases left unmatched: 9. Germline V lookup: CDR1 SEHNR, CDR2 FQNEAQ (reference sequence). The CDR3 loop spans 15 amino acids. The TCR originated in a human donor who donated a stem cell graft to a child with acute lymphoblastic leukemia. The material sequenced was PBMCs from the stem cell graft donor, taken from the stem cell graft. The V and J genes are TRBV7-9 and TRBJ2-7, with 11 nucleotides matching TRBD2. DNA of the CDR3: TGTGCCAGCTGCCCTCCGGGGACTAGCGGCTACGAGCAGTACTTC. Protein sequence: CASCPPGTSGYEQYF.